The rows below give T cell receptor beta chains drawn from one sample of a study of shared clonotypes between healthy human individuals. This table comes from immunoSEQ multiplex PCR, and its TCRdb copy is limited to in-frame clones, with some not included. Of some 2,500,000 clones listed, roughly 90% were seen once; the top ten hold around 0.38%. Input material: naive CD4+ T cells from PBMCs. All receptors come from a man between 18 and 29 years old in good health. Some clones in this sample may be carry-over from other donors' samples. Each CDR3 is given with its conserved first and last residue. Each record gives: clone size, CDR3 length, J gene, V gene, D gene, CDR3 DNA, CDR3 protein. The D gene is left open where the match is weak. Part of the rows lack a size; the others show once, few, many or a class for expanded clones.

>.|11|TRBJ2-1|TRBV28|TRBD2
TGTGCCACCAACGGGAGGGGACTAGAGCTCTTC
CATNGRGLELF
>.|12|TRBJ2-1|TRBV5-1|.
TGCGCCAGCAGCTTGCAAGGCCATGAGCAGTTCTTC
CASSLQGHEQFF
>.|14|TRBJ2-1|TRBV11-1|.
TGTGCCAGCAGCTTAGAACGGGCCTACAATGAGCAGTTCTTC
CASSLERAYNEQFF
>.|16|TRBJ2-7|TRBV28|TRBD1
TGTGCCAGCAGGTCACCGACAGGGTTTAAATCCTACGAGCAGTACTTC
CASRSPTGFKSYEQYF
>.|12|TRBJ2-7|TRBV28|.
TGTGCCAGCAGCCGCCTGGGTGGTGAGCAGTACTTC
CASSRLGGEQYF
>.|13|TRBJ2-3|TRBV5-1|.
TGCGCCAGCAGCTTTGGCGAGGCAGATACGCAGTATTTT
CASSFGEADTQYF
>.|15|TRBJ2-1|TRBV7-8|TRBD1
TGTGCCAGCAGCTTAGGCCGGGACAGGATATATGAGCAGTTCTTC
CASSLGRDRIYEQFF
>once|14|TRBJ1-2|TRBV27|TRBD1
TGTGCCAGCAGGCTCCAGGGGGCCAACTATGGCTACACCTTC
CASRLQGANYGYTF
>.|18|TRBJ2-2|TRBV28|TRBD2
TGTGCCAGCAGTTCCCCGGGACTAGCGGGAGGTCGGGCCGGGGAGCTGTTTTTT
CASSSPGLAGGRAGELFF
>.|16|TRBJ2-7|TRBV7-9|TRBD2
TGTGCCAGCAGCTTTGCCCGGGGGGGGTACTCCTACGAGCAGTACTTC
CASSFARGGYSYEQYF
>.|12|TRBJ2-2|TRBV12-5|.
TGTGCTAGTGGTCGGGACACCGGGGAGCTGTTTTTT
CASGRDTGELFF
>once|14|TRBJ2-7|TRBV5-1|.
TGCGCCAGCAGCTTGGGTGGGGCCATCGAAAGGCAGTACTTC
CASSLGGAIERQYF
>.|13|TRBJ2-2|TRBV14|.
TGTGCCAGCAGCCAATGGTTCGAAGGGGAGCTGTTTTTT
CASSQWFEGELFF
>.|12|TRBJ2-1|TRBV7-3|TRBD1
TGTGCCAGCAGCTTTAACAGGGGACACCTCTTCTTC
CASSFNRGHLFF
>.|15|TRBJ1-3|TRBV28|.
TGTGCCAGCACTAAAGGTGGAATCTCTGGAAACACCATATATTTT
CASTKGGISGNTIYF
>.|14|TRBJ1-4|TRBV30|.
TGTGCCTGGGGAAAGGGGAGGACTAATGAAAAACTGTTTTTT
CAWGKGRTNEKLFF
>once|15|TRBJ2-2|TRBV7-3|TRBD2
TGTGCCAGCAGCTTCGGTCTAGCGGTTACCGGGGAGCTGTTTTTT
CASSFGLAVTGELFF
>.|15|TRBJ2-4|TRBV28|.
TGTGCCAGCAGTTTATCGGCGGAATACAAAAACATTCAGTACTTC
CASSLSAEYKNIQYF
>.|13|TRBJ1-1|TRBV7-9|.
TGTGCCAGCAGCTTTTTAAGGGACACTGAAGCTTTCTTT
CASSFLRDTEAFF
>.|16|TRBJ2-5|TRBV9|.
TGTGCCAGCAGCTCCACACACTCCCCTGTCCAAGAGACCCAGTACTTC
CASSSTHSPVQETQYF
>.|14|TRBJ1-1|TRBV19|.
TGTGCCAGTCGGGGTCGGGGGGCGGGCGCTGAAGCTTTCTTT
CASRGRGAGAEAFF
>.|14|TRBJ1-2|TRBV28|TRBD1
TGTGCCAGCAGTCGGGATACAGGGGCTTATGGCTACACCTTC
CASSRDTGAYGYTF
>.|14|TRBJ2-4|TRBV2|.
TGTGCCAGCAATAAACAGGGATCCAAAAACATTCAGTACTTC
CASNKQGSKNIQYF
>.|11|TRBJ2-1|TRBV25-1|.
TGTGCCAGCAGTAACAGTAGAGAGCAGTTCTTC
CASSNSREQFF
>.|14|TRBJ2-1|TRBV29-1|TRBD2
TGCAGCGTTGTGGGGACTAGCGGGAGGAATGAGCAGTTCTTC
CSVVGTSGRNEQFF
>.|14|TRBJ2-4|TRBV7-2|TRBD1
TGTGCCAGCAGCTGGGACAGGGTGGAAAACATTCAGTACTTC
CASSWDRVENIQYF
>.|16|TRBJ2-5|TRBV4-1|TRBD2
TGCGCCAGCAGCCGGGGGGGTAGCGGGAGTCAAGAGACCCAGTACTTC
CASSRGGSGSQETQYF
>once|15|TRBJ2-2|TRBV27|.
TGTGCCAGCAGTTTAAGGGACGTGGACACCGGGGAGCTGTTTTTT
CASSLRDVDTGELFF
>.|14|TRBJ1-4|TRBV28|.
TGTGCCAGCACCGACCCTGGACCTAATGAAAAACTGTTTTTT
CASTDPGPNEKLFF
>.|15|TRBJ1-4|TRBV5-8|.
TGTGCCAGCAGCTTGGCGGGGGGTACCAATGAAAAACTGTTTTTT
CASSLAGGTNEKLFF
>.|13|TRBJ2-7|TRBV19|.
TGTGCCAGTAGTATTCGGGACGGTAACTCTCAGTACTTC
CASSIRDGNSQYF
>once|15|TRBJ2-1|TRBV28|TRBD2
TGTGCCAGCAGCCGGACTAGCGGGAGGGGGAATGAGCAGTTCTTC
CASSRTSGRGNEQFF
>.|17|TRBJ1-5|TRBV6-4|.
TGTGCCAGCAGTGACGGCCCGGCCCCCGAATGCAATCAGCCCCAGCATTTT
CASSDGPAPECNQPQHF
>.|12|TRBJ1-3|TRBV2|.
TGTGCCAGCAGTGAAACGATTGTCACCATATATTTT
CASSETIVTIYF
>.|15|TRBJ2-1|TRBV5-6|.
TGTGCCAGCAGCTTGGATCAGGGTCCCTACAATGAGCAGTTCTTC
CASSLDQGPYNEQFF
>.|13|TRBJ1-2|TRBV7-6|.
TGTGCCAGCAGCCCCCGGACAGAATATGGCTACACCTTC
CASSPRTEYGYTF
>.|18|TRBJ1-5|TRBV15|.
TGTGCCACCAGCAGAGGAGCCTTGTTGCGACAGAACAATCAGCCCCAGCATTTT
CATSRGALLRQNNQPQHF
>.|14|TRBJ2-7|TRBV28|TRBD2
TGTGCCAGCAGTCTCAGGACTAGCGGGACCGAGCAGTACTTC
CASSLRTSGTEQYF
>.|14|TRBJ2-5|TRBV5-1|.
TGCGCCAGCAGCTTGAAACAGGGTGGCGAGACCCAGTACTTC
CASSLKQGGETQYF
>.|15|TRBJ2-7|TRBV27|TRBD2
TGTGCCAGCAGACTGAGGACTAGCGGAGCCTACGAGCAGTACTTC
CASRLRTSGAYEQYF
>.|13|TRBJ2-5|TRBV5-5|.
TGTGCCAGCAGGATACAGGGACAAGAGACCCAGTACTTC
CASRIQGQETQYF
>.|16|TRBJ2-1|TRBV27|TRBD2
TGTGCCAGCAGTTTATCGACGCGGGAGACCTACAATGAGCAGTTCTTC
CASSLSTRETYNEQFF